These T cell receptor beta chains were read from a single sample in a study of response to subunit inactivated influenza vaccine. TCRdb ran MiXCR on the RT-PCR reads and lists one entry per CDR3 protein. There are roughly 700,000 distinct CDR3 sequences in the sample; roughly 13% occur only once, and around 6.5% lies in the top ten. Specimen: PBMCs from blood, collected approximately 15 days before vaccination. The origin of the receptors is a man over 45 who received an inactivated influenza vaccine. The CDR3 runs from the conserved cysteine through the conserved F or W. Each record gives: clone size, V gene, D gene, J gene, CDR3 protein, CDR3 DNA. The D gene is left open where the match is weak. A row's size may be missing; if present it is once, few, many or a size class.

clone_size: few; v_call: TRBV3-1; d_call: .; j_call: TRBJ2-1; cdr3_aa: CASSQVGTRHNEQFF; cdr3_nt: TGTGCCAGCAGCCAAGTTGGGACCAGACACAATGAGCAGTTCTTC
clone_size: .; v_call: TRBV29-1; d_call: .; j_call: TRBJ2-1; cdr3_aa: CSVVLDNEQFF; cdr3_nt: TGCAGCGTTGTACTCGACAATGAGCAGTTCTTC
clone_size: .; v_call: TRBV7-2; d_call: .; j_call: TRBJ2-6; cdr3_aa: CASILDGVSGVNVLTF; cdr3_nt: TGTGCCAGCATCCTAGATGGGGTCTCTGGGGTCAACGTCCTGACTTTC
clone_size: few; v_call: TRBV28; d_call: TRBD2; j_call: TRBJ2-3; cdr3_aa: CASKLAGYPDTQYF; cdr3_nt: TGTGCCAGCAAGTTAGCGGGGTACCCAGATACGCAGTATTTT
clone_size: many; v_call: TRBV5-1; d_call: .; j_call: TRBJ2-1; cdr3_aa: CASSRGQRSNEQFF; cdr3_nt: TGCGCCAGCAGTCGTGGACAAAGGAGCAATGAGCAGTTCTTC
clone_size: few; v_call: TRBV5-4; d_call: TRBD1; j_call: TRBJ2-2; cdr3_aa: CASSHQTGANTGELFF; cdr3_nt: TGTGCCAGCAGCCACCAGACAGGGGCGAACACCGGGGAGCTGTTTTTT
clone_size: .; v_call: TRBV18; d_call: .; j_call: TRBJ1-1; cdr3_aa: CASSPRQDMAEAFF; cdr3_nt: TGTGCCAGCTCACCTCGACAGGATATGGCTGAAGCTTTCTTT
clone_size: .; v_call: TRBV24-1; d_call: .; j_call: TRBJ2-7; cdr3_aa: CATSDPSKAWEQYF; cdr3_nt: TGTGCCACCAGTGACCCCAGTAAGGCGTGGGAGCAGTACTTC
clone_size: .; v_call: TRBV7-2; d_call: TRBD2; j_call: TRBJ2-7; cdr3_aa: CASSSRLAGGVEQYF; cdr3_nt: TGTGCCAGCAGCTCCCGACTAGCAGGAGGCGTGGAACAGTACTTC
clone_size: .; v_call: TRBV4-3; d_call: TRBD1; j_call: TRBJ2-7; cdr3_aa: CASSQGPGGSQNEQYF; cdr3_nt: TGCGCCAGCAGCCAAGGACCAGGGGGCTCGCAGAACGAGCAGTACTTC
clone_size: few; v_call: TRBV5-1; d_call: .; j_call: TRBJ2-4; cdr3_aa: CASSLDRLGDIQYF; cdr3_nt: TGCGCCAGCAGCTTGGACAGGTTGGGTGACATTCAGTACTTC
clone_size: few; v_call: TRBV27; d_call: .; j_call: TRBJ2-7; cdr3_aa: CASSPWGAYEQYF; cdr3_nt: TGTGCCAGCAGCCCTTGGGGGGCCTACGAGCAGTACTTC
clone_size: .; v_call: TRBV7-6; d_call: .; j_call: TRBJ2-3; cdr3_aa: CASSLEEVNTQYF; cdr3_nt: TGTGCCAGCAGCCTCGAAGAGGTGAATACGCAGTATTTT
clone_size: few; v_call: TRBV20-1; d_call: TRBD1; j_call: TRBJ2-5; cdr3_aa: CSADRGGETQYF; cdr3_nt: TGCAGTGCTGACAGGGGAGGAGAGACCCAGTACTTC
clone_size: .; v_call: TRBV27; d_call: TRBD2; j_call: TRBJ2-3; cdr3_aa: CASTGGLADTQYF; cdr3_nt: TGTGCCAGCACGGGGGGTCTGGCAGATACGCAGTATTTT
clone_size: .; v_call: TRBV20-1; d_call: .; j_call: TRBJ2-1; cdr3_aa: CSATKLAGHSPEQFF; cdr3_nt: TGCAGTGCTACCAAACTAGCAGGACACAGCCCCGAGCAGTTCTTC
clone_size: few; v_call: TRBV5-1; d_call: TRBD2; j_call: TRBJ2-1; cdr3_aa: CASSLAGLAGGPNEQFF; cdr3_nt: TGCGCCAGCAGCTTGGCCGGACTAGCGGGAGGGCCGAATGAGCAGTTCTTC
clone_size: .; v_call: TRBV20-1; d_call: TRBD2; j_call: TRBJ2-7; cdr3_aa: CSARDPIAGLASSYEQYF; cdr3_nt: TGCAGTGCTAGAGACCCCATAGCGGGACTAGCATCCTCCTACGAGCAGTACTTC
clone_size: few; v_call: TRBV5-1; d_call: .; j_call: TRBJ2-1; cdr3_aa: CASSRLGGEGSYNEQFF; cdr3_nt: TGCGCCAGCAGCCGGCTCGGAGGGGAAGGGTCCTACAATGAGCAGTTCTTC
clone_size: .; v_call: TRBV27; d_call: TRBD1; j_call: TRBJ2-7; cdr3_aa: CASRRRTGGPYEQYF; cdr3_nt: TGTGCCAGCAGACGTAGGACAGGGGGCCCCTACGAGCAGTACTTC
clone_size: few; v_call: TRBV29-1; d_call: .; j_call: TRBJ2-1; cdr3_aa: CSVEGDRDNEQFF; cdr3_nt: TGCAGCGTTGAGGGAGACAGAGACAATGAGCAGTTCTTC
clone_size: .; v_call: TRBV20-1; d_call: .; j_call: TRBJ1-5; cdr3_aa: CSARVPAGDQPQHF; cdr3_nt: TGCAGTGCTAGAGTACCGGCAGGGGATCAGCCCCAGCATTTT
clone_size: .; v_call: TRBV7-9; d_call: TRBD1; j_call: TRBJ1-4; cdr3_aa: CAGGTDEKLFF; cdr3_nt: TGTGCCGGAGGGACAGATGAAAAACTGTTTTTT
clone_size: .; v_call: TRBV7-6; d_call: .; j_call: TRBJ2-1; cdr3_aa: CASSFFTTREDEQFF; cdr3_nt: TGTGCCAGCAGCTTTTTTACTACTCGTGAGGATGAGCAGTTCTTC
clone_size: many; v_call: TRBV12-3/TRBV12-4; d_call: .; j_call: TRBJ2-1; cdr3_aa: CASSLYRAYNEQFF; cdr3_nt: TGTGCCAGCAGTTTGTACAGGGCCTACAATGAGCAGTTCTTC
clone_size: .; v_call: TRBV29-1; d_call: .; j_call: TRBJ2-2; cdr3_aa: CSVERGYTGELFF; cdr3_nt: TGCAGCGTTGAGCGGGGTTACACCGGGGAGCTGTTTTTT
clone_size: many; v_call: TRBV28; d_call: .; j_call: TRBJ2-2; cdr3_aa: CASSFVSGEENTGELFF; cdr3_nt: TGTGCCAGCAGTTTCGTCTCGGGGGAGGAAAACACCGGGGAGCTGTTTTTT
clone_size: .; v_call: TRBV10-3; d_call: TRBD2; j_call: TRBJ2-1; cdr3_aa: CAITPGPGGPNEQFF; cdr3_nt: TGTGCCATCACCCCAGGGCCGGGAGGGCCGAATGAGCAGTTCTTC
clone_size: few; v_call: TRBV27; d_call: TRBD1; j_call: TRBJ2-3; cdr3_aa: CASSAWTGGFRDTQYF; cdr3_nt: TGTGCCAGCAGTGCGTGGACAGGGGGCTTTAGAGATACGCAGTATTTT
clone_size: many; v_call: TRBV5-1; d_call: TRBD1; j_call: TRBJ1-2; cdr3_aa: CASSSSTGNYGYTF; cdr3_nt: TGCGCCAGCAGCTCGTCGACAGGGAACTATGGCTACACCTTC
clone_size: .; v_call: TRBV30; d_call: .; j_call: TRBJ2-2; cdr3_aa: CAWRQVPGELFF; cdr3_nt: TGTGCCTGGAGACAGGTTCCCGGGGAGCTGTTTTTT
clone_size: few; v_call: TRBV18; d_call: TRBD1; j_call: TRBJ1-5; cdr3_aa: CASSPEGQGHGQPQHF; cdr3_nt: TGTGCCAGCTCACCCGAGGGACAGGGCCATGGGCAGCCCCAGCATTTT
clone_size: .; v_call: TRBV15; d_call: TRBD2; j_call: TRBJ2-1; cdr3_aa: CATSRVLLAGESEQFF; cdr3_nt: TGTGCCACCAGCAGAGTTCTTCTAGCGGGAGAGTCTGAGCAGTTCTTC
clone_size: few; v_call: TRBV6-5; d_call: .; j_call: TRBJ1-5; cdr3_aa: CASSYSGQLGNQPQHF; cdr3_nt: TGTGCCAGCAGTTACTCCGGACAGTTGGGGAATCAGCCCCAGCATTTT
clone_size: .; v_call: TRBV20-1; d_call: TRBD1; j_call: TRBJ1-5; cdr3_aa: CSAEDRGRQPQHF; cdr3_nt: TGCAGTGCTGAGGACAGGGGGCGTCAGCCCCAGCATTTT
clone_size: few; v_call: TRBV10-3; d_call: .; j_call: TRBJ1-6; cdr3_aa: CAINQGYNSPLHF; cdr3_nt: TGTGCCATCAATCAGGGTTATAATTCACCCCTCCACTTT
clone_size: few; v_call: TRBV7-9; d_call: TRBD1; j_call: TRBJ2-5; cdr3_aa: CASTTGDRETQYF; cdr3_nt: TGTGCCAGCACCACAGGGGATCGAGAGACCCAGTACTTC
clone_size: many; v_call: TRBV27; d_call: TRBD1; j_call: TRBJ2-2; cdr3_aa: CASSLTQGTGELFF; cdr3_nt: TGTGCCAGCAGCCTGACACAGGGGACCGGGGAGCTGTTTTTT
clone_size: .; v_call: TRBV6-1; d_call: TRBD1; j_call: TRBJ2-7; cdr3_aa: CASSGRLRGRTYEQYF; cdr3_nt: TGTGCCAGCAGTGGACGACTCAGGGGGCGTACCTACGAGCAGTACTTC
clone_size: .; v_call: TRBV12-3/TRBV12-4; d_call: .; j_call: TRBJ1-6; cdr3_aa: CASSTGRVNSPLHF; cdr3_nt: TGTGCCAGCAGTACGGGACGGGTCAATTCACCCCTCCACTTT